This record covers a single T cell receptor (beta chain). The antigen is unknown. The data stem from a study of cytomegalovirus exposure and HLA in healthy donors. Study information: The same platform was used for the 120 or so validation repertoires as for the approximately 720 first-cohort repertoires, as reported in a later analysis. Study outcomes and limitations: There were a few CMV-associated chains whose specificity for CMV antigens was confirmed in vitro. The authors enumerated some 170 TCR beta chains as linked to cytomegalovirus. The tendency of first-cohort TCR clusters to co-occur in the 120 or so validation repertoires emerged from a later analysis.

Profiling relied on immunoSEQ multiplex PCR, and the TCRdb table lists in-frame clones only, not all of them. The sample holds some 350,000 clones, about 85% seen once. The receptor was isolated from a woman aged 30 to 39 in good health and CMV-seropositive. Material for sequencing was PBMCs.

As DNA, the CDR3 is TGTGCCAGCAGCTTAGCGCGGGGGAACTACAATGAGCAGTTCTTC. It translates to CASSLARGNYNEQFF. The chain recombines TRBV7-2 with TRBJ2-1; 7 nucleotides align to TRBD2. The CDR3 spans 15 residues. CDR1 SGHTA and CDR2 FQGNSA come from the germline V gene. J gave up 3 bases and V 0 bases, and 2 bases lay outside the gene matches.